A selection of T cell receptor beta chains follows, all from one sample in a study of T-cell reconstitution after alpha-beta-depleted transplantation in children. TCRdb itself ran the PCR reads through MiXCR, one entry per CDR3 protein. The sample consists of 780,000 or so distinct CDR3 sequences, approximately 15% of them appearing once. The starting material was PBMCs, mostly from graft donor cells, obtained 360 days after TCRalphabeta/CD19-depleted stem cell transplant. These receptors were collected from a male patient younger than 18 who had a stem cell transplant for acute lymphoblastic leukemia, so the T cells may come from the graft donor. The CDR3 runs from the conserved cysteine through the conserved F or W. The D gene is left open where the match is weak. The size field is filled for only some rows; it gives once, few, many or a size class.

v_gene,d_gene,abundance,j_gene,CDR3nt,CDR3aa
TRBV12-3/TRBV12-4,-,-,TRBJ2-1,TGTGCCAGCAGCCTAAGTGTCCAGAAGCAGTTCTTC,CASSLSVQKQFF
TRBV29-1,TRBD2,few,TRBJ2-1,TGCAGCGTTAGCGGAGGGAGCGGGAGTCCGGATGAGCAGTTCTTC,CSVSGGSGSPDEQFF
TRBV5-1,-,-,TRBJ1-2,TGCGCCAGCAGCTTGGCGGGGACAATTTACTATGGCTACACCTTC,CASSLAGTIYYGYTF
TRBV2,-,-,TRBJ2-5,TGTGCCAGCAGTGTGAACTTGTGGGAGACCCAGTACTTC,CASSVNLWETQYF
TRBV7-3,-,few,TRBJ2-1,TGTGCCAGCAGCTTAACCCCCGGCCGGTCGAAGAATGAGCAGTTCTTC,CASSLTPGRSKNEQFF
TRBV4-1,TRBD2,many,TRBJ2-1,TGCGCCAGCAGCCAAGGGAGGGGACTAGCGGGAAGTTACAATGAGCAGTTCTTC,CASSQGRGLAGSYNEQFF
TRBV7-9,TRBD1,-,TRBJ2-7,TGTGCCAGCAGCTTCGACAGGGGGGCCTACGAGCAGTACTTC,CASSFDRGAYEQYF
TRBV9,-,-,TRBJ2-6,TGTGCCAGCAGCCGCCAGTCAGGGCATCTCTCTGGGGCCAACGTCCTGACTTTC,CASSRQSGHLSGANVLTF
TRBV6-5,-,-,TRBJ1-5,TGTGCCAGCAGTTATATGTATAGCAATCAGCCCCAGCATTTT,CASSYMYSNQPQHF
TRBV5-4,-,-,TRBJ1-1,TGTGCCAGCAGCTTGGACGGCTTAATGAACACTGAAGCTTTCTTT,CASSLDGLMNTEAFF
TRBV20-1,TRBD1,-,TRBJ1-5,TGCAGTGCTAGGAGGCAGGGGGCACAGCCCCAGCATTTT,CSARRQGAQPQHF
TRBV21-1,-,-,TRBJ2-5,TGTGCCAGCAAGGAGACCCAGTACTTC,CASKETQYF
TRBV12-3/TRBV12-4,TRBD2,-,TRBJ2-1,TGTGCCAGCAGTTTCCTAGCGGGATATGAGCAGTTCTTC,CASSFLAGYEQFF
TRBV20-1,TRBD2,few,TRBJ2-1,TGCAGTGCTAGATGGGTGCGGGAGCTTGCCTACAATGAGCAGTTCTTC,CSARWVRELAYNEQFF
TRBV29-1,-,-,TRBJ1-1,TGCAGCGTTCTTAGGAGCATGAACACTGAAGCTTTCTTT,CSVLRSMNTEAFF
TRBV20-1,TRBD1,few,TRBJ2-7,TGCAGTGCTTGGACAGGGGAAAACCCCTACGAGCAGTACTTC,CSAWTGENPYEQYF
TRBV7-7,TRBD1,-,TRBJ2-1,TGTGCCAGCAGCATGCTTCAGGGGGCGCTTGACAATGAGCAGTTCTTC,CASSMLQGALDNEQFF
TRBV4-1,TRBD2,few,TRBJ2-2,TGCGCCAGCAGCCAAGAAGCGGGAGGGCCCAACACCGGGGAGCTGTTTTTT,CASSQEAGGPNTGELFF
TRBV29-1,-,many,TRBJ2-1,TGCAGCGTTGAAGGGGTGACACCAGAAAATAGAAATGAGCAGTTCTTC,CSVEGVTPENRNEQFF
TRBV5-1,TRBD1,few,TRBJ2-7,TGCGCCAGCAGCTTGACAGGGGGTGGGATCCACGAGCAGTACTTC,CASSLTGGGIHEQYF
TRBV20-1,TRBD2,few,TRBJ2-7,TGCAGTGCTGTTCGGGAGGGCCGTTACGAGCAGTACTTC,CSAVREGRYEQYF
TRBV6-2/TRBV6-3,TRBD1,few,TRBJ1-2,TGTGCCACCCGCTTACGGGACAGGGACGCCTATGGCTACACCTTC,CATRLRDRDAYGYTF
TRBV11-2,TRBD1,-,TRBJ1-5,TGTGCCAGCAGCGCGGGACAGGGGAAGCAGCCCCAGCATTTT,CASSAGQGKQPQHF
TRBV12-3/TRBV12-4,-,few,TRBJ2-5,TGTGCCAGCAGACCCCTTGGGGCGGAGACCCAGTACTTC,CASRPLGAETQYF
TRBV29-1,-,few,TRBJ1-1,TGCAGCGTTCAAGGACGGCTGAACACTGAAGCTTTCTTT,CSVQGRLNTEAFF
TRBV10-1,-,-,TRBJ1-1,TGCGCCAGCAGTGAGTCTTGGGGCACTGAAGCTTTCTTT,CASSESWGTEAFF
TRBV7-3,TRBD2,many,TRBJ2-1,TGTGCCAGCAGCGCGACTAGCGGGGTTTACAATGAGCAGTTCTTC,CASSATSGVYNEQFF
TRBV27,-,-,TRBJ2-2,TGTGCCAGCAGCAGACTCCGGGCCGGGGAGCTGTTTTTT,CASSRLRAGELFF
TRBV5-1,-,many,TRBJ1-2,TGCGCCAGCAGCCGGACAGTTACTAATTATGGCTACACCTTC,CASSRTVTNYGYTF
TRBV19,-,few,TRBJ1-1,TGTGCCAGTAGCCTCCTGATGCAGAACACTGAAGCTTTCTTT,CASSLLMQNTEAFF
TRBV5-6,TRBD1,-,TRBJ1-4,TGTGCCAGCAGCCGGGACAGCGATAATGAAAAACTGTTTTTT,CASSRDSDNEKLFF
TRBV11-2,TRBD2,once,TRBJ2-1,TGTGCCAGCAGCCCAACCCGTGCTAGCGGGAGGGCCCCGGGCTCCTACAATGAGCAGTTCTTC,CASSPTRASGRAPGSYNEQFF
TRBV11-1,TRBD2,few,TRBJ2-3,TGTGCCAGCAGCGCCTTAGCTAGCGGGCCCCACTCCAGGACAGATACGCAGTATTTT,CASSALASGPHSRTDTQYF
TRBV12-3/TRBV12-4,TRBD1,few,TRBJ1-6,TGTGCCAGTCTCCGGGACAGGGCGGGCTCCTATAATTCACCCCTCCACTTT,CASLRDRAGSYNSPLHF
TRBV7-9,TRBD2,many,TRBJ2-1,TGTGCCAGCAGCACCCGACCGGGACTAGCGGGAGATGAGCAGTTCTTC,CASSTRPGLAGDEQFF
TRBV27,-,-,TRBJ2-1,TGTGCCAGCAGGACACTGTTTTTGGGAGTTGGCTACAATGAGCAGTTCTTC,CASRTLFLGVGYNEQFF
TRBV5-1,-,-,TRBJ2-5,TGCGCCAGCAGCTTTAACTGGATCCAAGAGACCCAGTACTTC,CASSFNWIQETQYF
TRBV10-3,TRBD2,many,TRBJ2-1,TGTGCCATCAGGACTAGCGGGAAAGAGGGACTCTCCTACAATGAGCAGTTCTTC,CAIRTSGKEGLSYNEQFF
TRBV5-1,-,few,TRBJ1-2,TGCGCCAGCAGCTGGGTGGACGGCGATGGCTACACCTTC,CASSWVDGDGYTF
TRBV7-9,-,few,TRBJ2-7,TGTGCCAGCAGCCCTGCGAGCGTCGACGAGCAGTACTTC,CASSPASVDEQYF
TRBV5-1,TRBD1,few,TRBJ2-7,TGCGCCAGCAGCCTACTGACAGGGGTAGAGGGCGAGCAGTACTTC,CASSLLTGVEGEQYF
TRBV5-1,-,few,TRBJ2-1,TGCGCCAGCAGCTCAGACAACGGGCGGGAGCAGTTCTTC,CASSSDNGREQFF
TRBV5-1,-,few,TRBJ1-2,TGCGCCAGCAGCTTGCCCCTAGGCGGCTACACCTTC,CASSLPLGGYTF
TRBV7-9,-,few,TRBJ2-2,TGTGCCAGCAGCCAGGGGACGAGGACCGCGAACACCGGGGAGCTGTTTTTT,CASSQGTRTANTGELFF
TRBV29-1,-,many,TRBJ2-1,TGCAGCGTGGAAACAGACAGGAGCTCCTACAATGAGCAGTTCTTC,CSVETDRSSYNEQFF
TRBV24-1,-,few,TRBJ2-3,TGTGCCACCAGTGATTGGGGGGCCACAGATACGCAGTATTTT,CATSDWGATDTQYF
TRBV7-9,TRBD2,once,TRBJ2-5,TGTGCCAGCAGCTTAGAAGGACTAGCGGGAGGGCCCGAGACCCAGTACTTC,CASSLEGLAGGPETQYF
TRBV2,-,many,TRBJ1-1,TGTGCCAGCACTAGGACTGAGAACACTGAAGCTTTCTTT,CASTRTENTEAFF
TRBV24-1,TRBD1,-,TRBJ2-2,TGTGCCACCAGTGGAACCGGGACAGGGGAAACCGGGGAGCTGTTTTTT,CATSGTGTGETGELFF
TRBV29-1,-,-,TRBJ2-1,TGCAGCGTTGACCGGCGAGTCAATGAGCAGTTCTTC,CSVDRRVNEQFF
TRBV6-5,-,few,TRBJ2-6,TGTGCCAGCAGACCCGACAGGTCCTCTGGGGCCAACGTCCTGACTTTC,CASRPDRSSGANVLTF
TRBV9,TRBD2,-,TRBJ2-1,TGTGCCAGCAGCGTTAGCGGGAGCCGTCCTCCTGAGCAGTTCTTC,CASSVSGSRPPEQFF
TRBV7-8,-,-,TRBJ1-6,TGTGCCAGCAGCTTAGTGTCGCCGGATCTAAGTGGCTCACCCCTCCACTTT,CASSLVSPDLSGSPLHF
TRBV12-3/TRBV12-4,-,few,TRBJ2-1,TGTGCCAGCAAAGGTGGGGGGTTACTTGAGCAGTTCTTC,CASKGGGLLEQFF